The clone carrying this T cell receptor (beta chain) turned up a few times. Its specificity is unknown. The sample is drawn from a study of vaccination and CD4 T cells after COVID-19. Findings and limits, study-wide: Vaccine-specific clones numbering 304 of 307 showed spike mono-reactivity in convalescent patients.

The V gene lost 5 bases and the J gene lost 4 bases, with 17 bases spanning the gap. Germline lookup yields CDR1 ENHRY and CDR2 SYGVKD. This CDR3 comprises 15 residues. Treatment given: roughly 11-day PBMC culture with coronavirus spike peptide pools or control peptides (ViraFEST assay). Scientists ran DNA taken from cultured CD4+ T cells through the Oncomine TCR Beta short-read assay for sequencing. TCRdb used MiXCR to reprocess the PCR reads, holding one entry per CDR3 protein. The data contain over 8,000 distinct CDR3 sequences, roughly 64% of them singletons. The sequence derives from a human donor who had recovered from COVID-19. Source material: CD4+ T cells from blood, cultured in vitro. The rearrangement joins TRBV10-3 to TRBJ1-2; tentative D call: TRBD1 (5 bases). The DNA for the CDR3 is TGTGCCATCAGTTCCCCGGGACGGCGGCTCTATGGCTACACCTTC. Its protein is CAISSPGRRLYGYTF.